These T cell receptor beta chains were read from a single sample in a study of CD8+ T cells in alopecia areata. Generated by immunoSEQ multiplex PCR, the TCRdb table keeps only in-frame clones and is missing some. The sample lists 150,000 to 250,000 clones, 58% occurring once. This specimen was CD4+ T cells sorted from blood, taken at week 24, from a patient treated with tofacitinib. These receptors were taken from a human donor with alopecia areata. Each CDR3 is given with its conserved first and last residue. The order of the fields is clone size, V gene, J gene, D gene, CDR3 protein, CDR3 DNA. A D gene is named only where the DNA matches it firmly. Size is stated for part of the rows, as once, few or many counts, or as a class when the clone is expanded.

clone_size: few; v_call: TRBV2; j_call: TRBJ1-5; d_call: .; cdr3_aa: CASSESSRSNQPQHF; cdr3_nt: TGTGCCAGCAGTGAAAGCAGCCGTAGCAATCAGCCCCAGCATTTT
clone_size: .; v_call: TRBV30; j_call: TRBJ2-5; d_call: .; cdr3_aa: CAWGPSRETQYF; cdr3_nt: TGTGCCTGGGGACCGAGCCGGGAGACCCAGTACTTC
clone_size: .; v_call: TRBV2; j_call: TRBJ2-5; d_call: .; cdr3_aa: CASSESRVPGETQYF; cdr3_nt: TGTGCCAGCAGTGAATCTAGGGTTCCGGGAGAGACCCAGTACTTC
clone_size: few; v_call: TRBV20-1; j_call: TRBJ2-7; d_call: TRBD1; cdr3_aa: CSAETGDEQYF; cdr3_nt: TGCAGTGCAGAGACAGGGGACGAGCAGTACTTC
clone_size: .; v_call: TRBV7-9; j_call: TRBJ2-5; d_call: TRBD1; cdr3_aa: CASTLRTGVEETQYF; cdr3_nt: TGTGCCAGCACGCTGCGGACAGGGGTGGAAGAGACCCAGTACTTC
clone_size: few; v_call: TRBV7-2; j_call: TRBJ2-3; d_call: .; cdr3_aa: CASSPTRATDTQYF; cdr3_nt: TGTGCCAGCAGCCCGACTAGGGCCACAGATACGCAGTATTTT
clone_size: .; v_call: TRBV6-5; j_call: TRBJ2-3; d_call: TRBD2; cdr3_aa: CASSYRGLADGDTQYF; cdr3_nt: TGTGCCAGCAGTTACCGAGGACTAGCGGACGGAGATACGCAGTATTTT
clone_size: .; v_call: TRBV28; j_call: TRBJ2-7; d_call: .; cdr3_aa: CASSFSGPYEQYF; cdr3_nt: TGTGCCAGCAGTTTTTCAGGGCCCTACGAGCAGTACTTC
clone_size: .; v_call: TRBV30; j_call: TRBJ2-3; d_call: TRBD1; cdr3_aa: CARAGQGTDTQYF; cdr3_nt: TGTGCCCGGGCGGGACAGGGCACAGATACGCAGTATTTT
clone_size: few; v_call: TRBV9; j_call: TRBJ2-4; d_call: .; cdr3_aa: CASSPSIDLTKNIQYF; cdr3_nt: TGTGCCAGCAGCCCCTCAATCGACCTCACCAAAAACATTCAGTACTTC
clone_size: .; v_call: TRBV7-2; j_call: TRBJ1-1; d_call: .; cdr3_aa: CASSLDGWNTEAFF; cdr3_nt: TGTGCCAGCAGCTTAGACGGCTGGAACACTGAAGCTTTCTTT
clone_size: .; v_call: TRBV9; j_call: TRBJ2-2; d_call: .; cdr3_aa: CASSVGTTGELFF; cdr3_nt: TGTGCCAGCAGCGTAGGGACCACCGGGGAGCTGTTTTTT
clone_size: few; v_call: TRBV9; j_call: TRBJ2-1; d_call: .; cdr3_aa: CASNNLFGSEQFF; cdr3_nt: TGTGCCAGCAACAACCTCTTCGGGTCCGAGCAGTTCTTC
clone_size: .; v_call: TRBV30; j_call: TRBJ1-1; d_call: .; cdr3_aa: CAWVRGSGPEAFF; cdr3_nt: TGTGCCTGGGTTCGAGGTAGCGGGCCTGAAGCTTTCTTT
clone_size: .; v_call: TRBV5-1; j_call: TRBJ2-5; d_call: .; cdr3_aa: CASSLGGQETQYF; cdr3_nt: TGCGCCAGCAGCTTGGGGGGCCAAGAGACCCAGTACTTC